The text below deals with one T cell receptor (beta chain). TCRdb keeps only in-frame clones here, not all; method: immunoSEQ multiplex PCR. The sample includes about 1.5 million clones, about 98% of them seen just once. The sample is drawn from a study of shared clonotypes between healthy human individuals. The CDR3 sequence is 16 residues long. V gave up 5 bases and J gave up 1 base; unmatched junction bases: 7. Per germline, CDR1 SGHTA and CDR2 FQGNSA. The sample consisted of naive CD4+ T cells sorted from blood. Subset here: CD45RA+ positively selected. The V and J genes are TRBV7-2 and TRBJ2-1; 8 nucleotides match TRBD1. The origin of this receptor is a man aged 25 to 45 in good health. CDR3 nucleotides: TGTGCCAGCAGCCGGACAGGGACTCGATCCTACAATGAGCAGTTCTTC. Protein: CASSRTGTRSYNEQFF. Full variable domain (missing parts from reference TRBV7-2 and TRBJ2-1): GAGVSQSPSNKVTEKGKDVELRCDPISGHTALYWYRQSLGQGLEFLIYFQGNSAPDKSGLPSDRFSAERTGGSVSTLTIQRTQQEDSAVYLCASSRTGTRSYNEQFFGPGTRLTVL.